This T cell receptor (beta chain) was observed in a study of post-analysis software for immune sequencing data. The study, taken as a whole, reports: A few TRBV segments, TRBV5-6, TRBV5-1 and TRBV20-1 among them, were found more frequent in patients than controls.

Unique molecular identifiers tagged the TCR beta cDNA libraries. Each CDR3 protein is one row after TCRdb ran MiXCR on the PCR reads. The repertoire holds hundreds of thousands of distinct CDR3 sequences, with 30% as singletons. The count of this clonotype is one. No antigen is known for it. V gave up 0 bases and J gave up 10 bases, with 16 bases separating them. Germline CDR1 reads SGHDN; CDR2 reads FVKESK. The CDR3 spans 14 residues. The receptor comes from a girl aged 5-17 years with multiple sclerosis. What was sequenced was blood. The chain is built from TRBV14 and TRBJ2-7; D gene uncertain. CDR3 loop: CASSQEGSGSVQYF. The CDR3 DNA reads TGTGCCAGCAGCCAAGAAGGGTCCGGGTCGGTCCAGTACTTC.